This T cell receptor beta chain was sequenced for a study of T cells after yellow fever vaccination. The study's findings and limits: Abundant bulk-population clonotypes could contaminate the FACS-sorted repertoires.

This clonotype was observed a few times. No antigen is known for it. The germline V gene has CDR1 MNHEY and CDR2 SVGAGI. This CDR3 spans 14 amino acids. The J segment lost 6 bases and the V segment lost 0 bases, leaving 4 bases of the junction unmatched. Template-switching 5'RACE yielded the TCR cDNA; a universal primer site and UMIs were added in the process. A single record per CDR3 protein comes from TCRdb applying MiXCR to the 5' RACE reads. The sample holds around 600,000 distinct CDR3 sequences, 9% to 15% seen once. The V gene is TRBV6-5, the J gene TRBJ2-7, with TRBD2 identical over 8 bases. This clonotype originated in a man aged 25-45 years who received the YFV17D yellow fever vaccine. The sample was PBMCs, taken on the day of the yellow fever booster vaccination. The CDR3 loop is CASSYSGLAAEQYF. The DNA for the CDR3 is TGTGCCAGCAGTTACTCTGGACTAGCAGCCGAGCAGTACTTC.